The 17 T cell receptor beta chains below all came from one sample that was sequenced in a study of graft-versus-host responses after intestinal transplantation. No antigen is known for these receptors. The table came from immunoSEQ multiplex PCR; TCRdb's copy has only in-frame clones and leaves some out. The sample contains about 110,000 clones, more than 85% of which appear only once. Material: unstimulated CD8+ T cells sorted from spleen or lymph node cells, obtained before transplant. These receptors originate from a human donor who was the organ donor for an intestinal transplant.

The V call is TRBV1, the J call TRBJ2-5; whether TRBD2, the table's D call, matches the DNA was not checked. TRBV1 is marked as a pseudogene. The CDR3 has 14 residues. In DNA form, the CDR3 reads TGCACCAGCAGCCCCCGACTAGCGGGAGAGACCCAGTACTTC. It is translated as CTSSPRLAGETQYF.

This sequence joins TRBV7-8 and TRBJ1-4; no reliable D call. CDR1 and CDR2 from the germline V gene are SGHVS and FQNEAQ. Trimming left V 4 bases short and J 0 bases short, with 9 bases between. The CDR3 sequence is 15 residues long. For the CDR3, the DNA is TGTGCCAGCAGCTCGTACATTGCAACTAATGAAAAACTGTTTTTT. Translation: CASSSYIATNEKLFF.

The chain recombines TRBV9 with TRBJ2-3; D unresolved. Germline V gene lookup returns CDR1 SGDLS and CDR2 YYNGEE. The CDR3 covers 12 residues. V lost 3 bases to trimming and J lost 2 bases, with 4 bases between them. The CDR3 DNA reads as TGTGCCAGCAGCGGATACACAGATACGCAGTATTTT. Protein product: CASSGYTDTQYF.

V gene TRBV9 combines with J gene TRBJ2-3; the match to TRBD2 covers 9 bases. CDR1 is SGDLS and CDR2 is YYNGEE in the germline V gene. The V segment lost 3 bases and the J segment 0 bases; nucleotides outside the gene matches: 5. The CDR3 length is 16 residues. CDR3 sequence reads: CASSAGGLASTDTQYF. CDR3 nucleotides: TGTGCCAGCAGCGCTGGGGGACTAGCAAGCACAGATACGCAGTATTTT.

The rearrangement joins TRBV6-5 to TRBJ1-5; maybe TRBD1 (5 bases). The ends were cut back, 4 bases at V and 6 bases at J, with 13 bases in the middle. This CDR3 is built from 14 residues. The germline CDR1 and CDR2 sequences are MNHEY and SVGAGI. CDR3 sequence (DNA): TGTGCCAGCAGTTTGAATCGGGGGTTTCAGCCCCAGCATTTT. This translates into CASSLNRGFQPQHF.

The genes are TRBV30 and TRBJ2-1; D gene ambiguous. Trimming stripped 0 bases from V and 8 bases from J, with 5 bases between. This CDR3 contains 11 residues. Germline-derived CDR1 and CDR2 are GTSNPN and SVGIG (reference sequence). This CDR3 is CAWSVGYEQFF. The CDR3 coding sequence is TGTGCCTGGAGTGTAGGCTATGAGCAGTTCTTC.

In DNA, the CDR3 is TGTGCCAGCAAACAGGACTATCGTACAGATACGCAGTATTTT. Its protein product is CASKQDYRTDTQYF. The rearrangement joins TRBV6-5 to TRBJ2-3, with D maybe TRBD2 (6 bases). Germline V gene sequence: CDR1 MNHEY, CDR2 SVGAGI. This CDR3 spans 14 amino acids. V lost 7 bases and J 3 bases, leaving 14 bases between the germline ends.

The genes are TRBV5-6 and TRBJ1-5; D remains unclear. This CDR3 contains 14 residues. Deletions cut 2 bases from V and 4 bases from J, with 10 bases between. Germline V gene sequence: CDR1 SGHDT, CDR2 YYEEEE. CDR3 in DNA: TGTGCCAGCAGCTTTCAAGGGCCAAATCAGCCCCAGCATTTT. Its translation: CASSFQGPNQPQHF.

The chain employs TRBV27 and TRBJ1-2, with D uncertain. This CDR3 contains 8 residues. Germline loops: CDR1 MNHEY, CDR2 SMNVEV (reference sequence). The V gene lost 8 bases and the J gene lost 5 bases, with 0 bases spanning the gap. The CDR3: CASYGYTF. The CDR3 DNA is TGTGCCAGCTATGGCTACACCTTC.

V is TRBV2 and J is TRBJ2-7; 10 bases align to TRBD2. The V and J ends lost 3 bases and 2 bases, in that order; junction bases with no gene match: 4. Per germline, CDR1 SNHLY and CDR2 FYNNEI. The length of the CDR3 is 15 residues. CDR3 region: CASSEGSGRTYEQYF. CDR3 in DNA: TGTGCCAGCAGTGAGGGTAGCGGGAGGACCTACGAGCAGTACTTC.

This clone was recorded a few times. CDR3 sequence reads: CASSLMGAGEQYF. Here the CDR3 DNA reads TGTGCCAGCAGTTTAATGGGGGCAGGTGAGCAGTACTTC. This sequence joins TRBV27 and TRBJ2-7; possible D gene TRBD1, 6 bases. From germline, CDR1 is MNHEY and CDR2 SMNVEV (reference sequence). CDR3 length: 13 amino acids. V was pared by 2 bases and J by 7 bases, with 12 bases between.

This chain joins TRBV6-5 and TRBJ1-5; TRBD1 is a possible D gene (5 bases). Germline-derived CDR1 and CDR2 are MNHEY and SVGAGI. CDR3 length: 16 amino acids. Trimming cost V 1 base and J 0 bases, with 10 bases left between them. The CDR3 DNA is TGTGCCAGCAGTTACTGGGGACCCTTTAGCAATCAGCCCCAGCATTTT. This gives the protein CASSYWGPFSNQPQHF.

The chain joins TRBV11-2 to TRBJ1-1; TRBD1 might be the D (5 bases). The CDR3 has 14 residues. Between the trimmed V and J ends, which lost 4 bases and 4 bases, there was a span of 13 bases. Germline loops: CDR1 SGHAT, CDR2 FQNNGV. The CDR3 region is CASSSQGYRTEAFF. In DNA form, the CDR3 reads TGTGCCAGCAGCTCGCAGGGTTATCGCACTGAAGCTTTCTTT.

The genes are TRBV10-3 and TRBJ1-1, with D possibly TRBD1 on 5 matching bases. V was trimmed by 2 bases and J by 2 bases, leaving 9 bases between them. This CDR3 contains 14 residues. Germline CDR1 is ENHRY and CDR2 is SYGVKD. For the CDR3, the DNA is TGTGCCATCAGTGAGACAGGAAAAAACACTGAAGCTTTCTTT. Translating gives CAISETGKNTEAFF.

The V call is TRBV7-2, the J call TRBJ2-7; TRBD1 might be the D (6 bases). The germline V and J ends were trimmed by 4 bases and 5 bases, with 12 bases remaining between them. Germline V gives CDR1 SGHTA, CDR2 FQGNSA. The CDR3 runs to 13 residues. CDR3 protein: CASSWGRGDEQYF. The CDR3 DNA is TGTGCCAGCAGCTGGGGCAGGGGCGACGAGCAGTACTTC.

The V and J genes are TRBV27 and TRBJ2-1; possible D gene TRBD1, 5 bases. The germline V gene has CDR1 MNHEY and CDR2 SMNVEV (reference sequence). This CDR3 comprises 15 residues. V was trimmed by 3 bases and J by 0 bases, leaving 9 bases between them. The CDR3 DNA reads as TGTGCCAGCAGTTTGTACAGGAGCTCCTACAATGAGCAGTTCTTC. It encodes CASSLYRSSYNEQFF.

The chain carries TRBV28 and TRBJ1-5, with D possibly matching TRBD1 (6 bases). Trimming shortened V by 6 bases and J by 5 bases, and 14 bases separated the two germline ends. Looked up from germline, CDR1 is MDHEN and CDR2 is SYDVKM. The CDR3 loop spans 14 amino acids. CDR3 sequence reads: CASRPITGYQPQHF. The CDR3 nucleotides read TGTGCCAGCAGGCCCATTACAGGGTATCAGCCCCAGCATTTT.